The 2 T cell receptor beta chains below come from one sample, sequenced in a study of blood T cell repertoires in COVID-19. Clones were sequenced by immunoSEQ multiplex PCR, and TCRdb holds only the in-frame ones, with some missing. The sample has more than 200,000 clones, less than 90% seen once; the top ten hold more than 1.5%. The sample comprised peripheral blood. The receptors were sampled from a man in his sixties or seventies with acute or convalescent COVID-19.

The J gene is TRBJ2-1, the V gene TRBV7-2; 9 bases match TRBD2. Germline-derived CDR1 and CDR2 are SGHTA and FQGNSA. Trimming cost V 5 bases and J 9 bases; bases outside gene matches: 2. There are 12 residues in the CDR3. CDR3 region: CASSEGLAEQFF. CDR3 sequence (DNA): TGTGCCAGCAGCGAGGGACTAGCTGAGCAGTTCTTC.

The chain is built from TRBV2 and TRBJ2-7, with 8 bases identical to TRBD2. Trimming at V came to 6 bases and at J to 2 bases, leaving 9 bases not matched to a gene. The CDR3 is 15 amino acids. The germline V gene has CDR1 SNHLY and CDR2 FYNNEI. The CDR3 here is CASSASGRITYEQYF. The CDR3 nucleotides are TGTGCCAGCAGCGCGAGCGGGAGAATTACCTACGAGCAGTACTTC. Drawing the rest from reference TRBV2 and TRBJ2-7, the complete variable domain is EPEVTQTPSHQVTQMGQEVILRCVPISNHLYFYWYRQILGQKVEFLVSFYNNEISEKSEIFDDQFSVERPDGSNFTLKIRSTKLEDSAMYFCASSASGRITYEQYFGPGTRLTVT.